The clone carrying this TCR beta chain was seen ten or more times. The sample comes from a study of blood T cell repertoires in COVID-19. On the study more broadly: Acute-phase and convalescent COVID-19 samples originated in the United States, Italy and Spain.

The germline V gene encodes CDR1 MGHRA and CDR2 YSYEKL. Trimming took 3 bases from V and 6 from J, leaving 9 bases between them. The CDR3 has 14 residues. Under the authors' procedure: Using reference gene primer amplification, nucleated cell counts were estimated. Data came from immunoSEQ multiplex PCR; TCRdb stores just in-frame clones and leaves some out. The V and J calls and clone size are taken from that table; D and trimming were inferred from the DNA. The sample shows roughly 260,000 clones, around four fifths of them seen only once. The source of this sequence is a woman aged 40 to 50 with active or convalescent COVID-19. The chain recombines TRBV4-1 with TRBJ1-6, with D perhaps matching TRBD1 (6 bases). Sequenced: peripheral blood. DNA of the CDR3: TGCGCCAGCAGCCATTACAGGGTTAATTCACCCCTCCACTTT. It specifies CASSHYRVNSPLHF.